Below, one TCR beta chain is given with its context. The sample comes from a study of control samples from healthy donors and cancer patients. Clones were read by immunoSEQ multiplex PCR, and TCRdb kept only the in-frame ones, dropping some. This table holds approximately 86,000 clones, about 84% found once. V lost 0 bases and J lost 2, with 9 bases in between. Germline V gives CDR1 GTSNPN, CDR2 SVGIG (reference sequence). The CDR3 sequence is 14 residues long. The TCR comes from a woman between 40 and 50 years old in good health. This sequence joins TRBV30 and TRBJ2-3, with D perhaps TRBD1 (6 bases). Material for sequencing was blood. CDR3 amino acids: CAWSVGQSTDTQYF. For the CDR3, the DNA is TGTGCCTGGAGTGTAGGACAGTCCACAGATACGCAGTATTTT.